This note documents a single T cell receptor (beta chain) sequence. The antigen is unknown. Alongside a J-beta primer mix, a sample-barcoded 5' primer served in a second PCR lasting 7 to 11 cycles. TCRdb reprocessed the 5' RACE reads via MiXCR and lists one record per CDR3 protein. In the table there are approximately 600,000 distinct CDR3 sequences, roughly 58% of which are singletons. These data belong to a study of blood T cells in healthy people across ages. The CDR3 sequence is 13 residues long. With 6 bases removed from V and 11 bases from J, the gap between germline ends came to 19 bases. Overall study results and limits: Observed TCR beta diversity per million T cells went down as age went up. This fall followed a roughly linear course with age.

Sequences were obtained from blood. This receptor was obtained from a man between 60 and 75 years old in good health. The rearrangement joins TRBV12-3 or TRBV12-4 to TRBJ1-1; TRBD1 is a possible D gene (6 bases). Written as DNA, the CDR3 is TGTGCCAGCAGGAGATCCGGGACACCGGATGCTTTCTTT. Translated: CASRRSGTPDAFF.